These 26 T cell receptor beta chains were sequenced from one sample in a study of T cell changes during pregnancy in multiple sclerosis. Assay: immunoSEQ multiplex PCR; the TCRdb copy retains only in-frame clones and omits some. The sample yields approximately 88,000 clones, more than 90% seen once. The sample here was peripheral blood, taken in the second trimester of pregnancy. These receptors came from a female donor with multiple sclerosis, enrolled in a pregnancy study.

The genes are TRBV11-2 and TRBJ2-7; 12 nucleotides match TRBD2. This CDR3 spans 18 amino acids. Trimming cost V 3 bases and J 2 bases; bases outside gene matches: 11. Germline CDR1 is SGHAT and CDR2 is FQNNGV. The CDR3 nucleotides are TGTGCCAGCAGCTTTCCGACTAGCGGGAGTGTCGGGACCTACGAGCAGTACTTC. This translates into CASSFPTSGSVGTYEQYF.

J is TRBJ1-1 and V is TRBV15; perhaps TRBD1 as D (6 bases). The germline V gene encodes CDR1 LNHNV and CDR2 YYDKDF (reference sequence). The CDR3 covers 15 residues. V was trimmed by 3 bases and J by 0 bases, leaving 11 bases between them. The CDR3 spells CATSSARGLNTEAFF. CDR3 nucleotide sequence: TGTGCCACCAGCAGTGCCAGGGGCTTGAACACTGAAGCTTTCTTT. The full variable domain, its missing parts supplied by reference TRBV15 and TRBJ1-1, is DAMVIQNPRYQVTQFGKPVTLSCSQTLNHNVMYWYQQKSSQAPKLLFHYYDKDFNNEADTPDNFQSRRPNTSFCFLDIRSPGLGDTAMYLCATSSARGLNTEAFFGQGTRLTVV.

V and J are TRBV29-1 and TRBJ2-1; D possibly corresponds to TRBD1 (6 bases). The CDR3 is made up of 15 amino acids. The germline CDR1 and CDR2 sequences are SQVTM and ANQGSEA. V lost 8 bases, J lost 0 bases, and 17 bases lay in between. The CDR3 loop reads CSITDSTDSYNEQFF. For the CDR3, the DNA is TGCAGCATTACGGACAGCACGGACTCCTACAATGAGCAGTTCTTC.

The CDR3 region has the DNA TGTGCCAGCAGCTTGACAGGGGCTATGAACACTGAAGCTTTCTTT. Protein product: CASSLTGAMNTEAFF. The chain couples TRBV6-1 to TRBJ1-1; 8 positions agree with TRBD1. The CDR3 runs 15 residues. Germline values: CDR1 MNHNS, CDR2 SASEGT. V was clipped by 6 bases and J by 0 bases; unmatched bases: 6.

This chain joins TRBV7-3 and TRBJ2-3, with 7 bases aligning to TRBD2. V lost 0 bases, J lost 3 bases, and 12 bases stayed unmatched. The CDR3 extends over 18 amino acids. Germline CDR1 is SGHTA and CDR2 is FQGTGA. The CDR3 spells CASSLTGGGSGTTDTQYF. The CDR3 nucleotides are TGTGCCAGCAGCTTAACGGGGGGGGGAAGCGGGACGACAGATACGCAGTATTTT.

This chain uses TRBV11-2 with TRBJ1-1, with 10 bases aligning to TRBD1. The J segment lost 0 bases and the V segment lost 0 bases, leaving 4 bases of the junction unmatched. Germline CDR1 is SGHAT and CDR2 is FQNNGV. This CDR3 has 17 residues. The CDR3 DNA reads as TGTGCCAGCAGCTTAGAAGCTGGGACAGGGGTGAACACTGAAGCTTTCTTT. Its protein product is CASSLEAGTGVNTEAFF.

The DNA for the CDR3 is TGTGCCAGCAGCTTGGGGAGGTGGGCGGGCACTGAAGCTTTCTTT. Encoded protein: CASSLGRWAGTEAFF. The gene calls are TRBV5-6 and TRBJ1-1; no definite D call. CDR3 length: 15 residues. Trimming removed 0 bases from V and 4 bases from J, with 13 bases in between. Germline CDR1 and CDR2: SGHDT and YYEEEE. The full variable domain, in which reference TRBV5-6 and TRBJ1-1 provide the parts outside the CDR3, is DAGVTQSPTHLIKTRGQQVTLRCSPKSGHDTVSWYQQALGQGPQFIFQYYEEEERQRGNFPDRFSGHQFPNYSSELNVNALLLGDSALYLCASSLGRWAGTEAFFGQGTRLTVV.

The chain joins TRBV28 to TRBJ1-1; D is perhaps TRBD1 (5 bases). The CDR3 length is 17 residues. Per the germline V gene, CDR1 is MDHEN and CDR2 is SYDVKM. V gave up 7 bases and J gave up 7 bases, with 28 bases separating them. Here the CDR3 reads CASMGRGQSRGLGEAFF. CDR3 sequence (DNA): TGTGCCAGCATGGGGAGGGGCCAGAGCCGAGGTCTGGGTGAAGCTTTCTTT.

This clone was found once. The V and J genes are TRBV19 and TRBJ1-5; TRBD1 is a possible D gene (5 bases). The CDR3 loop spans 12 amino acids. Germline CDR1 LNHDA, CDR2 SQIVND (reference sequence). V lost 7 bases, J lost 9 bases, and 13 bases lay in between. CDR3 sequence (DNA): TGTGCCAGTACACGGACGGGGGGGCCCCAGCATTTT. Protein: CASTRTGGPQHF.

J is TRBJ2-1 and V is TRBV9; 9 nucleotides line up with TRBD2. J was trimmed by 7 bases and V by 4 bases; bases with no gene match: 12. Germline lookup yields CDR1 SGDLS and CDR2 YYNGEE. The CDR3 length is 16 residues. The CDR3: CASSPTGTSSGNEQFF. For the CDR3, the DNA is TGTGCCAGCAGCCCCACCGGGACTAGCTCGGGGAATGAGCAGTTCTTC.

This chain uses TRBV12-1 with TRBJ2-1; the tabulated D call, TRBD1, remains unverified against the DNA. TRBV12-1 is labeled a pseudogene. This CDR3 has 16 amino acids. This CDR3 is CASSSSTGGDSDEQFF. CDR3 bases: TGTGCCAGCAGCTCTTCGACAGGGGGTGATTCCGATGAGCAGTTCTTC.

This chain connects TRBV30 to TRBJ1-5; no clear D gene. The CDR3 runs to 15 residues. Germline CDR1 GTSNPN, CDR2 SVGIG (reference sequence). V was trimmed by 0 bases and J by 4 bases, leaving 13 bases between them. The CDR3 DNA follows: TGTGCCTGGAGTGTACGCTGGCACCGAAATCAGCCCCAGCATTTT. Translated, it gives CAWSVRWHRNQPQHF. Full variable domain (outside the CDR3, taken from reference TRBV30 and TRBJ1-5): SQTIHQWPATLVQPVGSPLSLECTVEGTSNPNLYWYRQAAGRGLQLLFYSVGIGQISSEVPQNLSASRPQDRQFILSSKKLLLSDSGFYLCAWSVRWHRNQPQHFGDGTRLSIL.

This chain links TRBV6-6 with TRBJ1-2, with 7 bases matching TRBD1. The CDR3 is made up of 13 amino acids. Germline V gene sequence: CDR1 MNHNY, CDR2 SVGAGI (reference sequence). With V trimmed by 5 bases and J by 5 bases, 5 bases remained unmatched. For the CDR3, the DNA is TGTGCCAGCAGTCGGGACAGAGTATATGGCTACACCTTC. It codes for CASSRDRVYGYTF.

The chain carries TRBV6-7 and TRBJ2-7; 7 bases agree with TRBD2. TRBV6-7 is placed among ORFs of uncertain function. The V gene end was trimmed by 0 bases and the J gene end by 6 bases; junction bases not matched to a gene: 8. The CDR3 runs 15 residues. The CDR3 region has the DNA TGTGCCAGCAGTTACTCGAATGGGAGGGCCTGCGAGCAGTACTTC. This encodes CASSYSNGRACEQYF.

The chain is built from TRBV7-9 and TRBJ2-7; 8 nucleotides agree with TRBD2. The CDR3 spans 13 residues. The germline V gene has CDR1 SEHNR and CDR2 FQNEAQ (reference sequence). Trimming at V came to 8 bases and at J to 5 bases, leaving 8 bases not matched to a gene. In DNA form, the CDR3 reads TGTGCCAGCCGGAGCGGGAGCGGCAACGAGCAGTACTTC. It translates to CASRSGSGNEQYF.

J is TRBJ1-1 and V is TRBV27; 8 nucleotides match TRBD1. CDR3 size: 11 residues. The V segment lost 6 bases and the J segment 10 bases; nucleotides outside the gene matches: 4. The germline CDR1 and CDR2 sequences are MNHEY and SMNVEV (reference sequence). The CDR3 is CASRGGQGAFF. The CDR3 coding sequence is TGTGCCAGCAGGGGCGGACAGGGAGCTTTCTTT.

The chain recombines TRBV7-6 with TRBJ2-7; D perhaps matches TRBD2 (8 bases). CDR3 length: 15 residues. The germline V gene encodes CDR1 SGHVS and CDR2 FNYEAQ. V was cut by 4 bases and J by 2 bases, with 15 bases left in between. The CDR3 nucleotides read TGTGCCAGCAGCTCCGGGGGGGGGACAGCCTACGAGCAGTACTTC. It specifies CASSSGGGTAYEQYF.

This chain connects TRBV6-5 to TRBJ2-7; TRBD1 matches 7 bases. This CDR3 region has 14 residues. The trim removed 2 bases at V and 2 bases at J, leaving 3 bases unmatched. Germline lookup yields CDR1 MNHEY and CDR2 SVGAGI. The CDR3 DNA reads as TGTGCCAGCAGTTACGACAGGGTGGCCTACGAGCAGTACTTC. This gives the protein CASSYDRVAYEQYF.

This clone came up once. This chain joins TRBV15 and TRBJ2-5; D gene ambiguous. The CDR3 totals 15 residues. Germline-derived CDR1 and CDR2 are LNHNV and YYDKDF (reference sequence). Trimming removed 0 bases from V and 2 bases from J, with 10 bases in between. The CDR3 sequence is CATSRDPAQQETQYF. The CDR3, as DNA: TGTGCCACCAGCAGAGATCCAGCGCAGCAAGAGACCCAGTACTTC.

The chain has TRBV2 and TRBJ1-1; a possible D gene is TRBD1 (5 bases). The CDR3 has 14 residues. Trimming stripped 6 bases from V and 4 bases from J, with 15 bases between. The germline CDR1 and CDR2 sequences are SNHLY and FYNNEI. CDR3 DNA sequence: TGTGCCAGCAGGGTACCGGGGGAGAGCACTGAAGCTTTCTTT. Its translation: CASRVPGESTEAFF.

This chain joins TRBV5-4 and TRBJ2-7, with 8 bases aligning to TRBD2. The trim removed 10 bases at V and 0 bases at J, leaving 6 bases unmatched. The CDR3 consists of 13 residues. CDR1 SGHNT and CDR2 YYREEE come from the germline V gene (reference sequence). In DNA form, the CDR3 reads TGTGCCTTCACGGGAGGGAGCTCCTACGAGCAGTACTTC. Its protein is CAFTGGSSYEQYF. The entire variable domain, with the rest obtained from reference TRBV5-4 and TRBJ2-7, is as follows: ETGVTQSPTHLIKTRGQQVTLRCSSQSGHNTVSWYQQALGQGPQFIFQYYREEENGRGNFPPRFSGLQFPNYSSELNVNALELDDSALYLCAFTGGSSYEQYFGPGTRLTVT.

The chain uses TRBV27 and TRBJ2-1; 8 bases are shared with TRBD2. CDR3 length equals 16 residues. The junction had 5 bases not matched to a gene; V was cut back by 0 bases and J by 4 bases. CDR1 is MNHEY and CDR2 is SMNVEV in the germline V gene (reference sequence). In DNA form, the CDR3 reads TGTGCCAGCAGTTTATCGACTAGCGTGCTATACAATGAGCAGTTCTTC. Amino acid sequence: CASSLSTSVLYNEQFF.

The gene calls are TRBV27 and TRBJ2-2; TRBD1 matches at 7 bases. The trim removed 5 bases at V and 8 bases at J, leaving 14 bases unmatched. The CDR3 is 16 residues long. The germline V gene encodes CDR1 MNHEY and CDR2 SMNVEV (reference sequence). The CDR3 region has the DNA TGTGCCAGCAGTGTTAGGGGGCAAGGGGTACCGGGGGAGCTGTTTTTT. It encodes CASSVRGQGVPGELFF.

The CDR3 reads CAWFSSGRSTEAFF. DNA of the CDR3: TGTGCCTGGTTCTCATCGGGGAGAAGCACTGAAGCTTTCTTT. The chain recombines TRBV30 with TRBJ1-1; D call uncertain. The CDR3 length is 14 residues. Trimming took 5 bases from V and 4 from J, leaving 17 bases between them. CDR1 and CDR2 (germline): GTSNPN, SVGIG (reference sequence). Supplemented by reference TRBV30 and TRBJ1-1, the full variable domain reads SQTIHQWPATLVQPVGSPLSLECTVEGTSNPNLYWYRQAAGRGLQLLFYSVGIGQISSEVPQNLSASRPQDRQFILSSKKLLLSDSGFYLCAWFSSGRSTEAFFGQGTRLTVV.

The chain carries TRBV30 and TRBJ1-5; tentative D call: TRBD1 (6 bases). With 2 bases removed from V and 3 bases from J, the gap between germline ends came to 8 bases. CDR1 and CDR2 from the germline V gene are GTSNPN and SVGIG (reference sequence). The CDR3 runs to 13 residues. The CDR3 spells CAWSRDNNQPQHF. CDR3 sequence (DNA): TGTGCCTGGAGTAGGGACAACAATCAGCCCCAGCATTTT. Looking up the rest from reference TRBV30 and TRBJ1-5 gives the full variable domain: SQTIHQWPATLVQPVGSPLSLECTVEGTSNPNLYWYRQAAGRGLQLLFYSVGIGQISSEVPQNLSASRPQDRQFILSSKKLLLSDSGFYLCAWSRDNNQPQHFGDGTRLSIL.

Here the CDR3 reads CASSLGPSNVLTF. CDR3 coding DNA: TGTGCCAGCAGTTTAGGGCCGAGCAACGTCCTGACTTTC. The genes are TRBV27 and TRBJ2-6; D uncertain. Looked up from germline, CDR1 is MNHEY and CDR2 is SMNVEV (reference sequence). Trimming removed 2 bases from V and 9 bases from J, with 8 bases in between. The CDR3 loop spans 13 amino acids. Variable domain in full (rest from reference TRBV27 and TRBJ2-6): EAQVTQNPRYLITVTGKKLTVTCSQNMNHEYMSWYRQDPGLGLRQIYYSMNVEVTDKGDVPEGYKVSRKEKRNFPLILESPSPNQTSLYFCASSLGPSNVLTFGAGSRLTVL.